This T cell receptor (beta chain) derives from a study of T cell responses to AZD1222 COVID-19 vaccine. Points from the study as a whole: Baseline seropositivity occurred in only six AZD1222 recipients. Spike-wide coverage was observed for vaccine-associated CD4 TCRs, with dominant responses at 160-218 and 743-854. Nearly half of unique spike-specific TCRs reportedly avoided B.1.351 and B.1.1.7 mutated regions. Donors skewed white British and female; clonal diversity was possibly underestimated.

Clones were read by immunoSEQ multiplex PCR, and TCRdb kept only the in-frame ones, dropping some. Seen here are over 95,000 clones, roughly 86% observed once, and the top ten hold about a sixth. The V end was cut by 0 bases, the J end by 0 bases, with 7 bases between. CDR1 SGHRS and CDR2 YFSETQ come from the germline V gene. CDR3 length: 14 residues. On this clone: Its antigen is currently unknown.

This sequence joins TRBV5-1 and TRBJ2-7; D not resolved. The sequenced sample was peripheral blood, obtained 28 days after the second AZD1222 dose. The TCR sequence derives from an adult who received the AZD1222 COVID-19 vaccine. In DNA, the CDR3 is TGCGCCAGCAGCTTGGAGGCGGACTCCTACGAGCAGTACTTC. It encodes CASSLEADSYEQYF.